This TCR beta chain was obtained from a study of blood T cell repertoires in COVID-19. Trimming took 3 bases from V and 2 from J; bases not matched to a gene: 0. Germline assignment: CDR1 LGHDT and CDR2 YNNKEL (reference sequence). This CDR3 has 15 residues. TCRdb's copy holds only in-frame clones and misses some; the assay was immunoSEQ multiplex PCR. The table has under 250,000 clones, about 83% seen once. V usage is TRBV3-1 (or the pseudogene TRBV3-2) and J usage is TRBJ2-7, with 14 bases aligning to TRBD2. Specimen: peripheral blood. This clonotype was obtained from a human donor in a cohort sampled during active COVID-19. CDR3 sequence: CASSQGLAGAYEQYF. The CDR3 DNA sequence: TGTGCCAGCAGCCAGGGACTAGCGGGAGCCTACGAGCAGTACTTC.